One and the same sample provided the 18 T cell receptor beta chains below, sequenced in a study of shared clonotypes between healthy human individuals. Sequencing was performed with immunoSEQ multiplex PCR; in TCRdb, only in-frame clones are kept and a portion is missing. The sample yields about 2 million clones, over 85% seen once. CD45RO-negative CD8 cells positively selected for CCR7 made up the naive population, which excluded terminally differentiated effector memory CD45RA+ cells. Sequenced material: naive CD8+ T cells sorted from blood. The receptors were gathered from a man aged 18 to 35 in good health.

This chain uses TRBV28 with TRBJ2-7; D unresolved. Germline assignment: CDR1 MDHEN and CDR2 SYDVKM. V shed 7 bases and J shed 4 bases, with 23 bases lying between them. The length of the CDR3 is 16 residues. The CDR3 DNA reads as TGTGCCAGCACCGACAAGGACCTAACAGTGGGTTACGAGCAGTACTTC. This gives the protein CASTDKDLTVGYEQYF.

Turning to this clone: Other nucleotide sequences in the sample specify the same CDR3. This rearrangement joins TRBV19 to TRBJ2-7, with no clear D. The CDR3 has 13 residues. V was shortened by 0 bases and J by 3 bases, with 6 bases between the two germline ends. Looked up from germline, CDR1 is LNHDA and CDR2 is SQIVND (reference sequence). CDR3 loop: CASSIDRGYEQYF. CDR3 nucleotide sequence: TGTGCCAGTAGTATAGATCGCGGCTACGAGCAGTACTTC.

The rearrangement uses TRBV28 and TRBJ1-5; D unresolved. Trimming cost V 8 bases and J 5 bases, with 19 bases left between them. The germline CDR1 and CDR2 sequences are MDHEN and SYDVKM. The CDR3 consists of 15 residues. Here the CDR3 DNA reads TGTGCCAGCCTCGGGCAGGCTGATCTGGATCAGCCCCAGCATTTT. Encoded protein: CASLGQADLDQPQHF.

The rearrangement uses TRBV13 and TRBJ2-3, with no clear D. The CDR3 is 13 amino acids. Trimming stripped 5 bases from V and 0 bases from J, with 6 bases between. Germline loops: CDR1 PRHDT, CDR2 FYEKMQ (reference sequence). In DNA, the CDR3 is TGTGCCAGCAGCGCCCCTAGCACAGATACGCAGTATTTT. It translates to CASSAPSTDTQYF.

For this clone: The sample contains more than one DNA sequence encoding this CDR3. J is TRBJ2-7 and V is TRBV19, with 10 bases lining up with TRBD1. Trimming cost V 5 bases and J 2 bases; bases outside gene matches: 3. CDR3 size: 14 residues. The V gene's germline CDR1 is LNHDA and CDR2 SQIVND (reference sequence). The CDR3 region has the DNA TGTGCCAGTAGTCCTGGACAGGGGGCCTACGAGCAGTACTTC. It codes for CASSPGQGAYEQYF. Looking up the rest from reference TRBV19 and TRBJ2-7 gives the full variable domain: DGGITQSPKYLFRKEGQNVTLSCEQNLNHDAMYWYRQDPGQGLRLIYYSQIVNDFQKGDIAEGYSVSREKKESFPLTVTSAQKNPTAFYLCASSPGQGAYEQYFGPGTRLTVT.

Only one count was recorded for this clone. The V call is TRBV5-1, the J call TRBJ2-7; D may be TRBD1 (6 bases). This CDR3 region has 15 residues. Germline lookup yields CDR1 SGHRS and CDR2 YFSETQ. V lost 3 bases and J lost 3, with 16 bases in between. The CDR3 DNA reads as TGCGCCAGCAGCTCCACAGGGATCCTTGACTACGAGCAGTACTTC. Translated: CASSSTGILDYEQYF. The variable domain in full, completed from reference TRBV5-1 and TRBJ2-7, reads KAGVTQTPRYLIKTRGQQVTLSCSPISGHRSVSWYQQTPGQGLQFLFEYFSETQRNKGNFPGRFSGRQFSNSRSEMNVSTLELGDSALYLCASSSTGILDYEQYFGPGTRLTVT.

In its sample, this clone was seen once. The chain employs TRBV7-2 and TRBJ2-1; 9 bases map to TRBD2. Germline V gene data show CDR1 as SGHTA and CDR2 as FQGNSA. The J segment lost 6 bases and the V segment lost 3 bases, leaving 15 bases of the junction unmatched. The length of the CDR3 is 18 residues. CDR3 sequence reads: CASSFTPPWREGVNEQFF. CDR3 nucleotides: TGTGCCAGCAGCTTTACGCCCCCCTGGCGGGAGGGAGTCAATGAGCAGTTCTTC.

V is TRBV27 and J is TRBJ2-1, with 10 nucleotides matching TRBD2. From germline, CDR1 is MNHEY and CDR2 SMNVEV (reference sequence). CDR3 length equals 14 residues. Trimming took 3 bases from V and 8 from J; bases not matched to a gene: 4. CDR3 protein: CASSFASGSDEQFF. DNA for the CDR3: TGTGCCAGCAGTTTTGCTAGCGGGAGCGATGAGCAGTTCTTC.

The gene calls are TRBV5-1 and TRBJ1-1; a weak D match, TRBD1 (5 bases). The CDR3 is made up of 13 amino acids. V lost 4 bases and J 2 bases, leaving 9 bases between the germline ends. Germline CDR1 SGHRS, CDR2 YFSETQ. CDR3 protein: CASSLGHNTEAFF. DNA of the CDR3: TGCGCCAGCAGCCTCGGACATAACACTGAAGCTTTCTTT.

CDR3 coding DNA: TGTGCCAGCAGCCCTAGGGGGGATACCAGCTCCTACAATGAGCAGTTCTTC. Amino acids: CASSPRGDTSSYNEQFF. The rearrangement uses TRBV7-9 and TRBJ2-1; perhaps D is TRBD1 or TRBD2 (6 bases each). CDR1 and CDR2 (germline): SEHNR, FQNEAQ (reference sequence). The CDR3 sequence is 17 residues long. With 5 bases removed from V and 0 bases from J, the gap between germline ends came to 17 bases.

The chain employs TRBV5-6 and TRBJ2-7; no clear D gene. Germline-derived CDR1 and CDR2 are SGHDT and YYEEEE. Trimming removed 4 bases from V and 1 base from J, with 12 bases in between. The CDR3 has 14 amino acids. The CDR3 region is CASSPWTFSYEQYF. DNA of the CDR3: TGTGCCAGCAGCCCATGGACCTTTTCCTACGAGCAGTACTTC.

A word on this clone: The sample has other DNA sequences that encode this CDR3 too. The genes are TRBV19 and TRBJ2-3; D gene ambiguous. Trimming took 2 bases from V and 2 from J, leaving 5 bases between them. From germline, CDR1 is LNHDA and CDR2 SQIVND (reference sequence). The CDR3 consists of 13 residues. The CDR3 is CASSIPDTDTQYF. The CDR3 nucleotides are TGTGCCAGTAGTATACCAGACACAGATACGCAGTATTTT.

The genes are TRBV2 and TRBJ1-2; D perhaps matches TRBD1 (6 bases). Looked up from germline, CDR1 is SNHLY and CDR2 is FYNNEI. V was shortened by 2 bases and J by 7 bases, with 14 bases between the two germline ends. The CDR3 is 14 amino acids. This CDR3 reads CASSEIGGGGGYTF. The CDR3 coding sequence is TGTGCCAGCAGTGAAATAGGGGGAGGCGGTGGCTACACCTTC.

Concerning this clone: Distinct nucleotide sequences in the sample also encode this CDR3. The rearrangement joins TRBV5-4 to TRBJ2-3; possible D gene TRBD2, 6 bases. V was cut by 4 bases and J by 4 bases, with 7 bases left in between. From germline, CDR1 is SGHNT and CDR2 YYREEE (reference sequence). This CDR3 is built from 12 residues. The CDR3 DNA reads TGTGCCAGCAGCCTAGCGTCAGATACGCAGTATTTT. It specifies CASSLASDTQYF.

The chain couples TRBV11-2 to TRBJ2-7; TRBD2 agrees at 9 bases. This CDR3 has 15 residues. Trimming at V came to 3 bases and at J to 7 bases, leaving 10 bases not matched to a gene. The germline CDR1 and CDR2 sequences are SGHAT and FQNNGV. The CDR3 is CASSFFAGGSREQYF. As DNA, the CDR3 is TGTGCCAGCAGCTTCTTTGCGGGAGGGTCCCGGGAGCAGTACTTC. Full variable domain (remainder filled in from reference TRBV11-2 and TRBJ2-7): EAGVAQSPRYKIIEKRQSVAFWCNPISGHATLYWYQQILGQGPKLLIQFQNNGVVDDSQLPKDRFSAERLKGVDSTLKIQPAKLEDSAVYLCASSFFAGGSREQYFGPGTRLTVT.

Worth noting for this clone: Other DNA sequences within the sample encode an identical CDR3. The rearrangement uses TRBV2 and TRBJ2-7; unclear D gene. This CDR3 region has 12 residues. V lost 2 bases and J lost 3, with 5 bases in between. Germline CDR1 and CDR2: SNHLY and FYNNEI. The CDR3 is CASSERVYEQYF. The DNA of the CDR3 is TGTGCCAGCAGTGAACGAGTCTACGAGCAGTACTTC. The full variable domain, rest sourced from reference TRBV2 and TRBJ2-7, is EPEVTQTPSHQVTQMGQEVILRCVPISNHLYFYWYRQILGQKVEFLVSFYNNEISEKSEIFDDQFSVERPDGSNFTLKIRSTKLEDSAMYFCASSERVYEQYFGPGTRLTVT.

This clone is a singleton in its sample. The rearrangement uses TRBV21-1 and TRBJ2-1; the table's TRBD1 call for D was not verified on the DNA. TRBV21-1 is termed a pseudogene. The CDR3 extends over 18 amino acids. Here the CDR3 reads CASSVGLIRDTAVNEQFF. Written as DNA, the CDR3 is TGTGCCAGCAGCGTAGGACTGATCCGGGACACGGCGGTCAATGAGCAGTTCTTC.

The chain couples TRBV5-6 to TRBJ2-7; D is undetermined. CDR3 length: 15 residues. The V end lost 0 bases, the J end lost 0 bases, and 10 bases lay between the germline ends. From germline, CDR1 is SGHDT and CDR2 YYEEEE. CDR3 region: CASSLAGSPSYEQYF. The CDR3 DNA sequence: TGTGCCAGCAGCTTGGCCGGCAGTCCCTCCTACGAGCAGTACTTC.